What follows describes a single TCR beta chain. Original processing methods: Reference gene primers were amplified, and this amplification served to estimate nucleated cell counts. The data were produced by immunoSEQ multiplex PCR, yet TCRdb's version contains in-frame clones alone and is incomplete. D and trimming were read from the DNA, whereas the V and J calls and clone size are those reported in that table. The sample holds some 250,000 clones, approximately 85% seen once. The entry originates in a study of blood T cell repertoires in COVID-19. Study-wide background: Samples came from the United States, Italy and Spain, spanning acute and convalescent COVID-19. Sources were T cells, B-cell-depleted T cells, or PBMCs; the material itself was cDNA or gDNA.

The length of the CDR3 is 18 residues. Germline V gene sequence: CDR1 ENHRY, CDR2 SYGVKD. V was pared by 0 bases and J by 1 base, with 12 bases of the junction left unmatched. The clonotype originates from a woman between 50 and 59 years old who had recovered from COVID-19. The sequencing sample was made of PBMCs or T cells enriched from blood (not recorded which). J is TRBJ2-7 and V is TRBV10-3; 7 bases agree with TRBD2. As DNA, the CDR3 is TGTGCCATCAGTGAGTCTTTAATCCGGCTAGCGGATTCCTACGAGCAGTACTTC. This sequence encodes CAISESLIRLADSYEQYF.